This is a list of T cell receptor beta chains from one sample in a study of blood T cell repertoires in COVID-19. The method was immunoSEQ multiplex PCR; TCRdb's version includes in-frame clones alone and lacks a portion of them. The data show around 80,000 clones, about 80% seen once. What was sequenced was peripheral blood. These receptors all stem from a man aged 45-65 years with active or convalescent COVID-19. Both conserved end residues are part of each CDR3. A D gene is named only where the DNA matches it firmly. Size is omitted from some rows. Given values are once, few, many or a class for expanded clones.

V gene,clone size,D gene,J gene,CDR3 DNA,CDR3 protein
TRBV7-8,few,TRBD1,TRBJ1-2,TGTGCCAGCAGCCCGTCGGGACAGCCTCTCTATGGCTACACCTTC,CASSPSGQPLYGYTF
TRBV11-1,-,-,TRBJ2-1,TGTGCCAGCAGCGCCAGGACTTTTCCAGGAGTGGATGAGCAGTTCTTC,CASSARTFPGVDEQFF
TRBV7-2,-,-,TRBJ1-5,TGTGCCAGCAGCCCAGCCCAGGGGAACAATCAGCCCCAGCATTTT,CASSPAQGNNQPQHF
TRBV11-2,-,-,TRBJ2-1,TGTGCCAGCAGCCACTCTAGATCCTACAATGAGCAGTTCTTC,CASSHSRSYNEQFF
TRBV5-6,few,TRBD1,TRBJ1-6,TGTGCCAGCAGCTCTACCACAGGGGGGTACAATTCACCCCTCCACTTT,CASSSTTGGYNSPLHF
TRBV29-1,-,-,TRBJ1-1,TGCAGCGTTGGGAGCGGATCAGCTGAAGCTTTCTTT,CSVGSGSAEAFF
TRBV5-6,-,-,TRBJ1-1,TGTGCCAGCAGCTTGTATCCGGTTGAAGCTTTCTTT,CASSLYPVEAFF
TRBV3-1/TRBV3-2,few,-,TRBJ1-1,TGTGCCAGCAGCCAAGATCGTGTTGAAGCTTTCTTT,CASSQDRVEAFF
TRBV4-3,once,TRBD1,TRBJ1-3,TGCGCCAGCAGCCAAGAGGACAGGGACAACACCATATATTTT,CASSQEDRDNTIYF
TRBV7-2,few,-,TRBJ2-7,TGTGCCAGCAGCCTGGGCCCCTTCTACGAGCAGTACTTC,CASSLGPFYEQYF
TRBV2,once,-,TRBJ1-3,TGTGCCAGCAGTGACGACAGTAGAAACACCATATATTTT,CASSDDSRNTIYF
TRBV5-1,-,TRBD1,TRBJ2-2,TGCGCCAGCAGCTCTGGGGACAGGGGAACCGGGGAGCTGTTTTTT,CASSSGDRGTGELFF
TRBV6-5,-,TRBD2,TRBJ2-7,TGTGCCAGCAGTTTGAGACTAGCGGGGCCCTACGAGCAGTACTTC,CASSLRLAGPYEQYF
TRBV29-1,few,-,TRBJ1-1,TGCAGCCCCAGGCTGGGGGGTGAAGCTTTCTTT,CSPRLGGEAFF
TRBV7-9,once,-,TRBJ2-7,TGTGCCAGCAGCCAATCACAGGACGAGCAGTACTTC,CASSQSQDEQYF
TRBV5-1,-,-,TRBJ2-7,TGCGCCAGCAGCCCCGGCGGGGCAGACCCCTGGGAGCAGTACTTC,CASSPGGADPWEQYF
TRBV29-1,-,TRBD1,TRBJ2-5,TGCAGCGTTGAAACAGGGGGCGCGGGTAGAAAGACCCAGTACTTC,CSVETGGAGRKTQYF
TRBV10-3,-,TRBD1,TRBJ1-5,TGTGCCATCAGTGAGTCTGGGACAGGGCTTAGCAATCAGCCCCAGCATTTT,CAISESGTGLSNQPQHF
TRBV4-3,-,TRBD2,TRBJ2-1,TGCGCCAGCAGCCCAGGACTAGCGGGGGGGCCGCGTGAGCAGTTCTTC,CASSPGLAGGPREQFF
TRBV2,-,-,TRBJ1-4,TGTGCCAGCAGTGAAGTGGGGAGTCGGGAAAAACTGTTTTTT,CASSEVGSREKLFF
TRBV27,-,TRBD1,TRBJ1-2,TGTGCCAGCAGTTTCTTCGACAGGGATTATGGCTACACCTTC,CASSFFDRDYGYTF
TRBV5-1,few,-,TRBJ1-2,TGCGCCAGCAGCCCTGCGGGGGTGGATGGCTACACCTTC,CASSPAGVDGYTF
TRBV6-5,-,-,TRBJ2-7,TGTGCCAGCAGTTTCCGAACAGGGAACCCCTACGAGCAGTACTTC,CASSFRTGNPYEQYF
TRBV7-3,-,-,TRBJ2-3,TGTGCCAGCCAAGGCAGGGCCACAGATACGCAGTATTTT,CASQGRATDTQYF
TRBV28,-,-,TRBJ2-7,TGTGCCAGCAGTTTTTTCGGAGGGCCCTACGAGCAGTACTTC,CASSFFGGPYEQYF
TRBV6-1,-,-,TRBJ1-5,TGTGCCAGCAGTGAATACGTGCCTGGGGGCTCCAATCAGCCCCAGCATTTT,CASSEYVPGGSNQPQHF
TRBV4-1,-,-,TRBJ2-1,TGCGCCAGCAGCCAAGATCTCGGGCTAGCGCAATATGAGCAGTTCTTC,CASSQDLGLAQYEQFF
TRBV7-7,few,TRBD2,TRBJ2-2,TGTGCTAGCAGCTCCGGACTAGCGGGGGCCACCGGGGAGCTGTTTTTT,CASSSGLAGATGELFF
TRBV29-1,-,-,TRBJ2-5,TGCAGCGTTGAGTCGGGGACTGAGACCCAGTACTTC,CSVESGTETQYF
TRBV6-5,-,TRBD2,TRBJ2-5,TGTGCCAGCAGATGGGGAAGCGGGGTGGAAGAGACCCAGTACTTC,CASRWGSGVEETQYF
TRBV10-3,-,TRBD2,TRBJ2-1,TGTGCCACCTTAGCGGGGGCCCCAAATGAGCAGTTCTTC,CATLAGAPNEQFF
TRBV4-1,-,TRBD1,TRBJ1-2,TGCGCCAGCAGCCAAGATGCCCGGACAGGGGCTTTGGGCTACACCTTC,CASSQDARTGALGYTF
TRBV9,once,-,TRBJ1-4,TGTGCCAGCAGCCCCCGGGACTACACGAGTTACGAAAAACTGTTTTTT,CASSPRDYTSYEKLFF
TRBV6-6,-,TRBD1,TRBJ1-1,TGTGCCAGCAGTCGCTCCTCCCCATCCGGGACAGGGGCCTATGAAGCTTTCTTT,CASSRSSPSGTGAYEAFF
TRBV5-1,-,-,TRBJ2-3,TGCGCCAGCAGCTTGGGTAGGGGTGGGGATACGCAGTATTTT,CASSLGRGGDTQYF
TRBV14,-,-,TRBJ2-7,TGTGCCAGCAGCCAAGGTGGAGGTAGCGAGCAGTACTTC,CASSQGGGSEQYF
TRBV12-5,-,-,TRBJ2-3,TGTGCTAGTGGTTTGGCCCAAGGGGTGGATACGCAGTATTTT,CASGLAQGVDTQYF
TRBV18,-,-,TRBJ2-3,TGTGCCAGCTCACCACCGGGGCCGAGCACAGATACGCAGTATTTT,CASSPPGPSTDTQYF
TRBV6-5,-,TRBD1,TRBJ1-2,TGTGCCAGCAGTCCCATTCCGGGACAGAACTATGGCTACACCTTC,CASSPIPGQNYGYTF
TRBV5-4,-,TRBD1,TRBJ2-5,TGTGCCAGCAGCTTAGGGACAGGGGAAGAGACCCAGTACTTC,CASSLGTGEETQYF
TRBV10-1,medium-sized,-,TRBJ2-3,TGCGCCAGCAGTGGTAGCGGCCCCACAGATACGCAGTATTTT,CASSGSGPTDTQYF
TRBV6-1,medium-sized,-,TRBJ2-7,TGTGCCAGCAGTGAGGGCAACTACGAGCAGTACTTC,CASSEGNYEQYF
TRBV4-1,-,TRBD2,TRBJ2-2,TGCGCCAGCAGCCTTACTAGCGGGCGCATAGCGGAGTTGGACACCGGGGAGCTGTTTTTT,CASSLTSGRIAELDTGELFF
TRBV30,-,TRBD1,TRBJ2-2,TGTGCCTGGAGCGCCGGGACAGGGGGCGATTCAGCCGGGGAGCTGTTTTTT,CAWSAGTGGDSAGELFF
TRBV6-4,-,TRBD1,TRBJ1-3,TGTGCCAGCAGTGAGACGGGACAGGGGCACACCATATATTTT,CASSETGQGHTIYF
TRBV7-9,-,-,TRBJ2-7,TGTGCCAGCAGCTTAGTAGGGGGATCCACCTACGAGCAGTACTTC,CASSLVGGSTYEQYF
TRBV7-9,-,-,TRBJ2-7,TGTGCCAGCAGCTCCCCGGGACCCAGGGGAGGGTACGAGCAGTACTTC,CASSSPGPRGGYEQYF
TRBV2,-,-,TRBJ2-1,TGTGCCAGCAGTGAGGAGGTAGGGTCGTCCTACAATGAGCAGTTCTTC,CASSEEVGSSYNEQFF
TRBV4-3,-,TRBD1,TRBJ1-1,TGCGCCAGCAGCCAAGAGGGACAGGCTGAAGCTTTCTTT,CASSQEGQAEAFF
TRBV20-1,-,TRBD2,TRBJ2-1,TGCAGTGCTAGTCAGCGGGGGAACCTAAATGAGCAGTTCTTC,CSASQRGNLNEQFF
TRBV5-4,-,TRBD2,TRBJ2-5,TGTGCCAGCAGCTTGGGCGGGACTAGCTGGGAGACCCAGTACTTC,CASSLGGTSWETQYF
TRBV7-6,-,-,TRBJ1-1,TGTGCCAGCAGCTTAGACCCGGACACTGAAGCTTTCTTT,CASSLDPDTEAFF
TRBV2,-,-,TRBJ1-5,TGTGCCAGCAGTGACCTCGAGGAGGGCCATCAGCCCCAGCATTTT,CASSDLEEGHQPQHF
TRBV6-1,many,-,TRBJ1-5,TGTGCCAGCAGTGAATACGGAGGGATGGGTCAGCCCCAGCATTTT,CASSEYGGMGQPQHF
TRBV3-1/TRBV3-2,-,TRBD2,TRBJ2-5,TGTGCCAGCAGCCAAGATAGGGTAGCGGGGGGTAGAGAGACCCAGTACTTC,CASSQDRVAGGRETQYF